This TCR beta chain derives from a study of blood T cell repertoires in COVID-19. Study-level information: The study drew acute and convalescent COVID-19 samples from the United States, Italy and Spain. Sources were T cells, B-cell-depleted T cells, or PBMCs; the material itself was cDNA or gDNA.

This clone showed up just once. Sequenced by immunoSEQ multiplex PCR; TCRdb stores in-frame clones only, minus some. Seen here are about 150,000 clones, 85% to 90% observed once, and the top ten hold around 6.1%. The germline gives CDR1 SGHTA, CDR2 FQGNSA. V lost 1 base and J 1 base, leaving 7 bases between the germline ends. The CDR3 has 14 amino acids. This chain joins TRBV7-2 and TRBJ1-1; D is unclear. Sequenced sample: peripheral blood. This sequence was found in a man of 80 years or more with acute or convalescent COVID-19. The CDR3 coding sequence is TGTGCCAGCAGCTTAGGTCCAGGGAACACTGAAGCTTTCTTT. It specifies CASSLGPGNTEAFF. The full variable domain, with the rest looked up from reference TRBV7-2 and TRBJ1-1, is GAGVSQSPSNKVTEKGKDVELRCDPISGHTALYWYRQSLGQGLEFLIYFQGNSAPDKSGLPSDRFSAERTGGSVSTLTIQRTQQEDSAVYLCASSLGPGNTEAFFGQGTRLTVV.